The next 5 T cell receptor beta chains were all read from a single sample in a study of T cell responses to AZD1222 COVID-19 vaccine. Using immunoSEQ multiplex PCR, the repertoire was profiled, and TCRdb retains in-frame clones only, with some absent. Among 140,000 to 150,000 clones listed, approximately 92% were seen once. The specimen was peripheral blood, collected on day 0 of AZD1222 vaccination. These receptors originate from an adult in good health.

The chain employs TRBV30 and TRBJ1-2; TRBD1 is a possible D gene (5 bases). This CDR3 is built from 14 residues. Germline values: CDR1 GTSNPN, CDR2 SVGIG (reference sequence). Trimming removed 5 bases from V and 6 bases from J, with 19 bases in between. The CDR3 region has the DNA TGTGCCTGGGCTTTTCGGGGACCGCTAAATGGCTACACCTTC. Translation: CAWAFRGPLNGYTF.

This clone was counted only a few times. This sequence joins TRBV9 and TRBJ1-1; D possibly corresponds to TRBD1 (6 bases). The ends were cut back, 4 bases at V and 5 bases at J, with 36 bases in the middle. The CDR3 loop spans 21 amino acids. In germline, CDR1 is SGDLS, CDR2 YYNGEE. The CDR3 here is CASSSSGGPFRTLKLTTEAFF. CDR3 nucleotide sequence: TGTGCCAGCAGCTCTTCGGGGGGGCCTTTTAGAACACTGAAGCTGACAACTGAAGCTTTCTTT. The whole variable domain, remainder taken from reference TRBV9 and TRBJ1-1, is DSGVTQTPKHLITATGQRVTLRCSPRSGDLSVYWYQQSLDQGLQFLIQYYNGEERAKGNILERFSAQQFPDLHSELNLSSLELGDSALYFCASSSSGGPFRTLKLTTEAFFGQGTRLTVV.

CDR3 region: CASSSRKWTSGGADTQYF. The CDR3 DNA follows: TGTGCCAGCAGCTCCCGAAAGTGGACTAGCGGGGGGGCAGATACGCAGTATTTT. The chain employs TRBV7-9 and TRBJ2-3, with TRBD2 matching over 15 bases. The CDR3 has 18 residues. V was pared by 4 bases and J by 4 bases, with 9 bases of the junction left unmatched. Germline CDR1 reads SEHNR; CDR2 reads FQNEAQ (reference sequence). Variable domain in full (rest from reference TRBV7-9 and TRBJ2-3): DTGVSQNPRHKITKRGQNVTFRCDPISEHNRLYWYRQTLGQGPEFLTYFQNEAQLEKSRLLSDRFSAERPKGSFSTLEIQRTEQGDSAMYLCASSSRKWTSGGADTQYFGPGTRLTVL.

The chain recombines TRBV4-1 with TRBJ2-3; 7 positions match TRBD1. The CDR3 has 16 amino acids. Germline V gene sequence: CDR1 MGHRA, CDR2 YSYEKL. V shed 2 bases, J shed 3 bases, and the junction held 8 bases outside the gene matches. The CDR3 sequence: CASSQFGTVSTDTQYF. CDR3 coding DNA: TGCGCCAGCAGCCAATTCGGGACAGTCTCAACAGATACGCAGTATTTT.

The chain recombines TRBV19 with TRBJ2-7, with 9 positions matching TRBD2. Trimming removed 8 bases from V and 1 base from J; junction bases left unmatched: 12. Germline CDR1 LNHDA, CDR2 SQIVND (reference sequence). The CDR3 loop spans 16 amino acids. The CDR3 sequence is CASAPAVSGRSYEQYF. CDR3 DNA sequence: TGTGCCAGTGCTCCCGCGGTAAGCGGGAGGTCCTACGAGCAGTACTTC.